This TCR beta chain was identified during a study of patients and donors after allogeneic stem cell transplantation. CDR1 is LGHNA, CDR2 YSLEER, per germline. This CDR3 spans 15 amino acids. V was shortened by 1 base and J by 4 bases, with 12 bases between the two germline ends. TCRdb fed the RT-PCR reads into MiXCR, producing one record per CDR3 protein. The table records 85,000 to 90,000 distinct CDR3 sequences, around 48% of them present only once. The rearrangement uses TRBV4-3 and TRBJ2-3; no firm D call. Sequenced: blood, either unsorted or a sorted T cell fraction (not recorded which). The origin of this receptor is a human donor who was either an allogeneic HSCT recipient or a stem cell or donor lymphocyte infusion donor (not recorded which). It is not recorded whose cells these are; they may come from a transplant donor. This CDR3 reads CASSQVGTSADTQYF. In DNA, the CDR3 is TGCGCCAGCAGCCAAGTCGGAACGAGTGCAGATACGCAGTATTTT.